The 26 T cell receptor beta chains below all came from one sample that was sequenced in a study of blood T cell repertoires in COVID-19. The protocol was immunoSEQ multiplex PCR, while the TCRdb copy is restricted to in-frame clones and leaves out a portion. The data show approximately 150,000 clones, with approximately 88% seen just once and about 4.7% held by the top ten. Input material: peripheral blood. The source is a human donor in a cohort sampled during active COVID-19.

V gene TRBV6-5 combines with J gene TRBJ1-1, with 7 nucleotides matching TRBD1. The CDR3 contains 14 residues. V lost 6 bases and J lost 7; bases outside the gene matches: 11. Germline lookup yields CDR1 MNHEY and CDR2 SVGAGI. CDR3 amino acids: CASSTGQRNDEAFF. CDR3 bases: TGTGCCAGCAGCACGGGACAGAGAAACGATGAAGCTTTCTTT.

V and J are TRBV19 and TRBJ2-7; D remains ambiguous. V was trimmed by 7 bases and J by 1 base, leaving 14 bases between them. Germline CDR1 reads LNHDA; CDR2 reads SQIVND (reference sequence). This CDR3 is built from 14 residues. The CDR3 protein is CASKSAERSYEQYF. In DNA form, the CDR3 reads TGTGCCAGTAAGTCGGCGGAACGTTCCTACGAGCAGTACTTC.

The chain has TRBV28 and TRBJ2-7, with TRBD1 identical over 7 bases. After removal of 5 bases from V and 0 bases from J, the junction contained 7 bases not matched to a gene. Germline CDR1 and CDR2: MDHEN and SYDVKM. CDR3 length: 15 amino acids. The CDR3 region has the DNA TGTGCCAGCAGTGACCGGGACAGCCTCTCCTACGAGCAGTACTTC. It translates to CASSDRDSLSYEQYF.

The V call is TRBV11-1, the J call TRBJ2-2; D is possibly TRBD1 (5 bases). The V and J ends lost 3 bases and 3 bases respectively, with 11 bases between them. This CDR3 has 15 amino acids. The germline V gene encodes CDR1 SGHAT and CDR2 FQDESV (reference sequence). The DNA for the CDR3 is TGTGCCAGCAGCTTCGGCCCGACAGACACCGGGGAGCTGTTTTTT. As protein: CASSFGPTDTGELFF.

V gene TRBV4-1 combines with J gene TRBJ1-5, with 11 bases aligning to TRBD1. The CDR3 is 16 amino acids. Germline V CDR1 and CDR2: MGHRA, YSYEKL. Trimming at V came to 4 bases and at J to 6 bases, leaving 8 bases not matched to a gene. CDR3 loop: CASSLSGTGGRQPQHF. CDR3 nucleotide sequence: TGCGCCAGCAGCCTTTCCGGGACAGGGGGTCGTCAGCCCCAGCATTTT.

About this clone: Other DNA variants within this sample encode the same CDR3. V and J are TRBV28 and TRBJ2-4; 7 bases line up with TRBD2. Germline V gene sequence: CDR1 MDHEN, CDR2 SYDVKM. The J segment lost 7 bases and the V segment lost 6 bases, leaving 9 bases of the junction unmatched. This CDR3 is built from 14 residues. As DNA, the CDR3 is TGTGCCAGCAGCCCTGGGAGGGCAGGGAACATTCAGTACTTC. It yields the protein CASSPGRAGNIQYF.

The chain carries TRBV2 and TRBJ2-3; TRBD2 is a possible D gene (5 bases). Trimming stripped 8 bases from V and 9 bases from J, with 12 bases between. Germline V gene data show CDR1 as SNHLY and CDR2 as FYNNEI. The CDR3 totals 11 residues. CDR3 in amino acids: CASGEGGTQYF. In nucleotides, the CDR3 is TGTGCCAGCGGAGAGGGTGGCACGCAGTATTTT.

Points on this clone: A much larger clone differs by one base, so this may be a read error. The sample carries other DNA sequences with the same CDR3. The J gene is TRBJ1-3, the V gene TRBV5-8; D gene ambiguous. Trimming removed 0 bases at V and 4 bases at J, with 5 bases between. The CDR3 has 13 amino acids. The V gene's germline CDR1 is SGHTS and CDR2 YDEGEE. CDR3 sequence: CASSLAGGNTIYF. The CDR3 DNA follows: TGTGCCAGCAGCTTGGCGGGGGGAAACACCATATATTTT. Drawing the rest from reference TRBV5-8 and TRBJ1-3, the complete variable domain is EAGVTQSPTHLIKTRGQQATLRCSPISGHTSVYWYQQALGLGLQFLLWYDEGEERNRGNFPPRFSGRQFPNYSSELNVNALELEDSALYLCASSLAGGNTIYFGEGSWLTVV.

The rearrangement links TRBV11-3 to TRBJ2-1, with D unclear. Trimming took off 1 base at V and 7 bases at J, with 14 bases between the two ends. The CDR3 loop spans 15 amino acids. Germline loops: CDR1 SGHNT, CDR2 YENEEA. The CDR3 bases are TGTGCCAGCAGCTTAGCGAAAACCTTCCGGAATGAGCAGTTCTTC. Translating it yields CASSLAKTFRNEQFF.

V and J are TRBV23-1 and TRBJ1-2; a possible D gene is TRBD1 (6 bases). TRBV23-1 is identified as an open reading frame with a role that is uncertain. V lost 0 bases to trimming and J lost 6 bases, with 11 bases between them. CDR3 size: 14 residues. Written as DNA, the CDR3 is TGCGCCAGCAGTCAATCGAGAGGGGGTAATGGCTACACCTTC. This encodes CASSQSRGGNGYTF.

In nucleotides, the CDR3 is TGTGCCAGCAGCTTAGGGGGGCAGGACTACGAGCAGTACTTC. Translation gives CASSLGGQDYEQYF. The rearrangement joins TRBV7-9 to TRBJ2-7, with a tentative D call TRBD1 (6 bases). Trimming took off 1 base at V and 3 bases at J, with 10 bases between the two ends. The CDR3 loop spans 14 amino acids. CDR1 SEHNR and CDR2 FQNEAQ come from the germline V gene (reference sequence).

The chain carries TRBV28 and TRBJ2-7, with 7 nucleotides matching TRBD1. With V trimmed by 6 bases and J by 2 bases, 7 bases remained unmatched. CDR1 MDHEN and CDR2 SYDVKM come from the germline V gene. The CDR3 consists of 14 residues. The CDR3 DNA reads as TGTGCCAGCAGGACTCAGGGACAGACCTACGAGCAGTACTTC. Protein sequence: CASRTQGQTYEQYF.

The J gene is TRBJ2-7, the V gene TRBV24-1; D may be TRBD1 (5 bases). Trimming shortened V by 1 base and J by 1 base, and 13 bases separated the two germline ends. The germline gives CDR1 KGHDR, CDR2 SFDVKD. The CDR3 has 16 amino acids. The CDR3 here is CATSDLERGMSYEQYF. Here the CDR3 DNA reads TGTGCCACCAGTGATTTAGAAAGGGGTATGTCCTACGAGCAGTACTTC.

This chain uses TRBV12-3 or TRBV12-4 with TRBJ2-5; D is possibly TRBD1 (7 bases). V was shortened by 5 bases and J by 4 bases, with 11 bases between the two germline ends. The length of the CDR3 is 13 residues. The CDR3 DNA follows: TGTGCCAGCAGTCGACAGGGAGGAGAGACCCAGTACTTC. It specifies CASSRQGGETQYF.

This clone was detected only once. This CDR3 is CASRDTGGGEKLFF. As DNA, the CDR3 is TGTGCCAGCAGGGATACAGGGGGTGGAGAAAAACTGTTTTTT. The chain employs TRBV6-5 and TRBJ1-4, with 8 bases aligning to TRBD1. CDR1 and CDR2 from the germline V gene are MNHEY and SVGAGI. CDR3 length: 14 residues. With 6 bases clipped from V and 8 bases from J, the junction kept 8 bases outside the gene matches.

The chain has TRBV30 and TRBJ2-6, with unresolved D. Germline V CDR1 and CDR2: GTSNPN, SVGIG (reference sequence). This CDR3 is 15 amino acids long. V dropped 0 bases and J dropped 0 bases, with 6 bases sitting between them. The CDR3 sequence: CAWSVLASGANVLTF. The CDR3 nucleotides are TGTGCCTGGAGTGTGTTGGCCTCTGGGGCCAACGTCCTGACTTTC.

J is TRBJ2-5 and V is TRBV2; TRBD2 is a possible D gene (6 bases). Germline CDR1 SNHLY, CDR2 FYNNEI. Trimming pared 1 base from V and 5 bases from J, leaving 17 bases between. This CDR3 has 16 amino acids. The CDR3 sequence: CASSEGYGGFSETQYF. The CDR3 nucleotides read TGTGCCAGCAGTGAAGGATATGGGGGGTTTAGCGAGACCCAGTACTTC.

This clone was picked up one time. This sequence joins TRBV5-6 and TRBJ2-5; TRBD1 agrees at 10 bases. The CDR3 spans 16 residues. The germline gives CDR1 SGHDT, CDR2 YYEEEE. V gave up 3 bases and J gave up 5 bases; unmatched junction bases: 10. CDR3 in DNA: TGTGCCAGCAGCTGGGGACAGGGGAGGAGAGGGGAGACCCAGTACTTC. Encoded protein: CASSWGQGRRGETQYF.

The chain employs TRBV28 and TRBJ2-1, with D maybe TRBD1 (5 bases). The CDR3 is made up of 13 amino acids. Trimming removed 6 bases from V and 1 base from J, with 7 bases in between. Germline V gene sequence: CDR1 MDHEN, CDR2 SYDVKM. This CDR3 is CASRDSSYNEQFF. For the CDR3, the DNA is TGTGCCAGCAGAGACAGTTCCTACAATGAGCAGTTCTTC.

V usage is TRBV5-6 and J usage is TRBJ2-7; 10 bases match TRBD2. V dropped 4 bases and J dropped 2; count of bases not matched to a gene: 9. The CDR3 is 16 amino acids. Germline V gene sequence: CDR1 SGHDT, CDR2 YYEEEE. CDR3 protein: CASSPGGLAGAYEQYF. CDR3 DNA: TGTGCCAGCAGCCCCGGGGGCCTAGCGGGAGCCTACGAGCAGTACTTC.

The V call is TRBV5-1, the J call TRBJ2-1, with a possible D match to TRBD2 (5 bases). Between the trimmed V and J ends, which lost 4 bases and 10 bases, there was a span of 18 bases. Germline V gene data show CDR1 as SGHRS and CDR2 as YFSETQ. The CDR3 contains 14 residues. The CDR3 region is CASSIGDGVGEQFF. CDR3 in DNA: TGCGCCAGCAGCATCGGTGACGGGGTAGGGGAGCAGTTCTTC.

This sequence joins TRBV3-1 (or the pseudogene TRBV3-2) and TRBJ2-2; 10 bases are a match to TRBD1. CDR1 and CDR2 (germline): LGHDT, YNNKEL (reference sequence). Trimming cost V 8 bases and J 6 bases; bases outside gene matches: 9. This CDR3 spans 15 amino acids. The CDR3 is CASRRDRGAAGELFF. CDR3 sequence (DNA): TGTGCCAGCCGCCGGGACAGGGGCGCTGCCGGGGAGCTGTTTTTT.

The chain links TRBV5-4 to TRBJ2-7; 8 nucleotides align to TRBD1. Trimming cost V 3 bases and J 5 bases; bases outside gene matches: 7. Germline values: CDR1 SGHNT, CDR2 YYREEE (reference sequence). This CDR3 contains 14 residues. The DNA of the CDR3 is TGTGCCAGCAGCTCCGGACAGGGACGACACGAGCAGTACTTC. Translated: CASSSGQGRHEQYF.

CDR3 loop: CASSYLTGFHEQYF. DNA for the CDR3: TGTGCCAGCAGTTATTTGACAGGGTTCCACGAGCAGTACTTC. The chain employs TRBV6-5 and TRBJ2-7, with TRBD1 identical over 7 bases. Trimming at V came to 3 bases and at J to 5 bases, leaving 7 bases not matched to a gene. The CDR3 consists of 14 residues. Germline V gene data show CDR1 as MNHEY and CDR2 as SVGAGI.

The chain employs TRBV3-1 (or the pseudogene TRBV3-2) and TRBJ2-2; TRBD2 matches 11 bases. This CDR3 contains 16 residues. CDR1 and CDR2 (germline): LGHDT, YNNKEL (reference sequence). The V and J ends lost 6 bases and 2 bases, in that order; junction bases with no gene match: 5. The CDR3 sequence is CASSQTSGRNTGELFF. DNA of the CDR3: TGTGCCAGCAGTCAAACTAGCGGGAGAAACACCGGGGAGCTGTTTTTT.

The chain employs TRBV27 and TRBJ2-7; a weak D match, TRBD1 (6 bases). Germline V gene sequence: CDR1 MNHEY, CDR2 SMNVEV (reference sequence). V shed 3 bases and J shed 6 bases, with 15 bases lying between them. This CDR3 comprises 14 residues. DNA of the CDR3: TGTGCCAGCAGTTTTACAGGGATAGGGCTCGAGCAGTACTTC. The encoded protein is CASSFTGIGLEQYF.